What follows is one T cell receptor (beta chain) and its context. This CDR3 comprises 16 residues. From germline, CDR1 is MNHNS and CDR2 SASEGT. The V and J ends lost 4 bases and 8 bases, in that order; junction bases with no gene match: 13. This specimen belongs to a study of OX40 agonist ivuxolimab in advanced cancers. Assay used: immunoSEQ multiplex PCR; TCRdb lists only in-frame clones, some missing. The sample has around 80,000 clones, approximately 95% seen once. The chain carries TRBV6-1 and TRBJ1-2, with TRBD1 identical over 10 bases. This specimen consisted of CD4+ or CD8+ T cells sorted from blood, obtained in a trial of the OX40 agonist ivuxolimab. This TCR was sampled from an adult with an advanced solid tumor such as melanoma, head and neck, liver or kidney cancer. The CDR3 here is CASSGPDRGQYYGYTF. The CDR3, as DNA: TGTGCCAGCAGTGGACCAGACAGGGGGCAATATTACGGCTACACCTTC.